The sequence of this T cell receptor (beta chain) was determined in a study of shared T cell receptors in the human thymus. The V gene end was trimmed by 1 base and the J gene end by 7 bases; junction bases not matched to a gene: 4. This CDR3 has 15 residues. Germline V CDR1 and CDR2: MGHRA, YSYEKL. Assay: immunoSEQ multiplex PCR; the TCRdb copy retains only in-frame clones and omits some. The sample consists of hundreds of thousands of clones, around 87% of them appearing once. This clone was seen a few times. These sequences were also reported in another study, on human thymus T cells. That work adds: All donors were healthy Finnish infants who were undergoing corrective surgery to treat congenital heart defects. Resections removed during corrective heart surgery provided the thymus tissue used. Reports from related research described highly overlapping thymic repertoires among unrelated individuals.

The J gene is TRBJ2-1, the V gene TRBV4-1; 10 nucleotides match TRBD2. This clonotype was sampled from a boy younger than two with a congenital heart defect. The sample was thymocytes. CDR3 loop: CASSQVDSGRNEQFF. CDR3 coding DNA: TGCGCCAGCAGCCAAGTTGATAGCGGGAGGAATGAGCAGTTCTTC.